A selection of T cell receptor beta chains follows, all from one sample in a study of blood T cell repertoires in COVID-19. Using immunoSEQ multiplex PCR, the repertoire was profiled, and TCRdb retains in-frame clones only, with some absent. Of about 270,000 clones listed, over 70% are singletons. Sequenced: peripheral blood. The receptor set was obtained from a man aged 80 or over with acute or convalescent COVID-19. The CDR3 runs from the conserved cysteine through the conserved F or W. D genes are given only for firm matches. Not all rows give a size; the values are once, few, many and, for expanded clones, a class.

clone size: NA
J gene: TRBJ2-1
D gene: NA
V gene: TRBV2
CDR3 DNA: TGTGCCAGCAGTGACCAGGGGCCATACAATGAGCAGTTCTTC
CDR3 protein: CASSDQGPYNEQFF

clone size: NA
J gene: TRBJ2-1
D gene: NA
V gene: TRBV28
CDR3 DNA: TGTGCCAGCAGTTTAGTAAATGAGCAGTTCTTC
CDR3 protein: CASSLVNEQFF

clone size: NA
J gene: TRBJ2-2
D gene: NA
V gene: TRBV3-1/TRBV3-2
CDR3 DNA: TGTGCCAGCAGCCAAGTTGGGGGCGGGAGAATATCCGGGGAGCTGTTTTTT
CDR3 protein: CASSQVGGGRISGELFF

clone size: NA
J gene: TRBJ2-2
D gene: TRBD1
V gene: TRBV2
CDR3 DNA: TGTGCCAGCAGAGACAGGGTAGGCACCGGGGAGCTGTTTTTT
CDR3 protein: CASRDRVGTGELFF

clone size: once
J gene: TRBJ1-2
D gene: TRBD1
V gene: TRBV7-2
CDR3 DNA: TGTGCCAGCAGCGGACGACAGGGAGCCTCCGGTGGCTACACCTTC
CDR3 protein: CASSGRQGASGGYTF

clone size: NA
J gene: TRBJ1-2
D gene: TRBD1
V gene: TRBV6-6
CDR3 DNA: TGTGCCAGCAGTTTCGGACAGGGGAACTATGGCTACACCTTC
CDR3 protein: CASSFGQGNYGYTF

clone size: NA
J gene: TRBJ1-5
D gene: TRBD1
V gene: TRBV2
CDR3 DNA: TGTGCCAGCAGCGGACAGGGGGTAGGTCAGCCCCAGCATTTT
CDR3 protein: CASSGQGVGQPQHF

clone size: few
J gene: TRBJ2-1
D gene: TRBD2
V gene: TRBV5-1
CDR3 DNA: TGCGCCAGCAGCTTGGCCCTAGCGGGGGGGCCGGGCTCCTACAATGAGCAGTTCTTC
CDR3 protein: CASSLALAGGPGSYNEQFF

clone size: once
J gene: TRBJ1-2
D gene: NA
V gene: TRBV28
CDR3 DNA: TGTGCCAGCAGTTTTTCCGACGGAGAGGGCGGCTACACCTTC
CDR3 protein: CASSFSDGEGGYTF

clone size: NA
J gene: TRBJ1-2
D gene: TRBD1
V gene: TRBV7-2
CDR3 DNA: TGTGCCAGCAGCACTAATGCTGGACAGGCGAGTGGCTACACCTTC
CDR3 protein: CASSTNAGQASGYTF

clone size: NA
J gene: TRBJ2-5
D gene: NA
V gene: TRBV6-2/TRBV6-3
CDR3 DNA: TGTGCCAGCAGTTACTCAGCTGCAGCGGCAGAGACCCAGTACTTC
CDR3 protein: CASSYSAAAAETQYF

clone size: NA
J gene: TRBJ1-1
D gene: NA
V gene: TRBV19
CDR3 DNA: TGTGCCAGTAGTATGAGGACAGTCTCCACTGAAGCTTTCTTT
CDR3 protein: CASSMRTVSTEAFF

clone size: NA
J gene: TRBJ2-1
D gene: TRBD1
V gene: TRBV5-4
CDR3 DNA: TGTGCCAGCAGCATCCGGGACAGGGTTTACAATGAGCAGTTCTTC
CDR3 protein: CASSIRDRVYNEQFF

clone size: NA
J gene: TRBJ2-2
D gene: NA
V gene: TRBV11-2
CDR3 DNA: TGTGCCAGCAGCCCCCGGGCCAACTACGGACAGAGCACCGGGGAGCTGTTTTTT
CDR3 protein: CASSPRANYGQSTGELFF

clone size: NA
J gene: TRBJ1-5
D gene: TRBD1
V gene: TRBV18
CDR3 DNA: TGTGCCAGCTCACCACCGGGACAGGGTTCTCAGCCCCAGCATTTT
CDR3 protein: CASSPPGQGSQPQHF

clone size: NA
J gene: TRBJ1-1
D gene: NA
V gene: TRBV11-1
CDR3 DNA: TGTGCCAGCAGCTTAGCGGAGGGCACTGAAGCTTTCTTT
CDR3 protein: CASSLAEGTEAFF

clone size: NA
J gene: TRBJ2-5
D gene: NA
V gene: TRBV6-5
CDR3 DNA: TGTGCCAGCAGTTACTCAACGTCAGTGACCCAGTACTTC
CDR3 protein: CASSYSTSVTQYF

clone size: NA
J gene: TRBJ2-2
D gene: NA
V gene: TRBV11-3
CDR3 DNA: TGTGCCAGCAGCTTAGTCGGGAGTGGCACCGGGGAGCTGTTTTTT
CDR3 protein: CASSLVGSGTGELFF

clone size: once
J gene: TRBJ1-2
D gene: TRBD1
V gene: TRBV3-1/TRBV3-2
CDR3 DNA: TGTGCCAGCAGCCCCGGAGGACAGGGCTCACGTGGCTACACCTTC
CDR3 protein: CASSPGGQGSRGYTF

clone size: many
J gene: TRBJ1-6
D gene: NA
V gene: TRBV19
CDR3 DNA: TGTGCCAGTAGGGAATACTATGGGGAGGATTCACCCCTCCACTTT
CDR3 protein: CASREYYGEDSPLHF